This TCR beta chain was obtained from a study of blood T cell repertoires in COVID-19. At the level of the study: Nucleic acid was either cDNA or gDNA, and it came from T cells, B-cell-depleted T cells, or PBMCs.

This CDR3 has 16 amino acids. Germline-derived CDR1 and CDR2 are LNHDA and SQIVND (reference sequence). The junction had 5 bases not matched to a gene; V was cut back by 1 base and J by 4 bases. The protocol was immunoSEQ multiplex PCR, while the TCRdb copy is restricted to in-frame clones and leaves out a portion. Of a few hundred thousand clones in the sample, 75% to 90% are singletons; the top ten hold roughly 2.2%. Input material: peripheral blood. The rearrangement joins TRBV19 to TRBJ2-5; 11 bases agree with TRBD2. The sequence was collected from a man aged 50 or older with acute or convalescent COVID-19. The CDR3 sequence is CASSIVLAGGPETQYF. CDR3 DNA sequence: TGTGCCAGTAGTATAGTTCTAGCGGGGGGCCCAGAGACCCAGTACTTC.